This T cell receptor beta chain was recorded in a study of regulatory T cells in long-lasting Graves disease (dated by TCRdb to the early 2020s). Background on the whole study: Persistent Graves' disease meant more than 5 years of antithyroid drug treatment with TSH receptor autoantibodies that stayed positive. The study took place in China and was registered as a clinical trial. Antithyroid drugs had been taken for approximately ten years on average by persistent Graves' disease patients in the clinical cohort. Peripheral blood TCR sequencing and RNA sequencing compared persistent Graves' disease patients with newly diagnosed Graves' disease patients. A total of about 35 samples underwent TCR sequencing, from some 13 patients with persistent Graves' disease and 20 or so patients with newly diagnosed Graves' disease. General conclusions and limits of the study: Sequencing and analysis were limited to the TCR beta chain. Preferential use of TRBV28, TRBJ1-2 and TRBJ2-5 was observed in persistent disease, whereas TRBV20-1 and TRBJ2-1 were favored in newly diagnosed disease. Persistent Graves' disease patients showed lower TCR Shannon entropy and fewer highly expanded clones than newly diagnosed patients, suggesting clonal expansion. Persistent patients shared more public clonotypes among themselves (over 2,500) than newly diagnosed patients did (roughly 910). Because the primary lesion, thyroid tissue, could not be accessed, the study looked at peripheral blood alone. The small sample size was acknowledged by the authors as a limitation that may reduce accuracy.

Reading from cysteine to phenylalanine, the CDR3 counts 13 amino acids. Left in the record is the CDR3 DNA by itself, 39 bases read in frame from the first base. CDR1 SGHRS and CDR2 YFSETQ are derived from the germline V gene. Trimming costs V 4 bases and J 1 base, and their ends lie 8 bases apart. What the time point label conveys for this sample: persistent/refractory GD, antithyroid drugs over 5 years with positive TRAb. For both TCR sequencing and RNA sequencing, RNA was extracted from PBMCs using TRIzol. Graves' disease was diagnosed according to American Thyroid Association guidelines. Recruitment of patients was carried out at an endocrinology department in Xi'an, China. Each patient gave approximately 10 milliliters of peripheral blood, collected in an EDTA anticoagulant tube. Ficoll Paque Plus density gradient separation was used to isolate PBMCs, and no further T cell sorting was performed. RNA quality was checked with an Agilent 2100 Bioanalyzer and agarose gel, and concentration with a NanoDrop 2000.

This clonotype was observed a handful of times. It lacks a known antigen. Per-nucleotide qualities are absent, and no much larger clonotype sits a single base away. The receptor library was made with multiplex PCR. Sequencing took place on an Illumina HiSeq 4000. CDR3 regions were amplified by Arm-PCR with iRepertoire HTBI primers to construct TCR beta libraries. PCR products were gel purified before sequencing. Turning to the authors' computational methods: Across samples, 60 to 70 TRBV and roughly 15 TRBJ segments were identified and used for gene usage analysis of CDR3 amino acid clonotypes. COPE and FqMerger were used to merge filtered high-quality paired reads into contigs. Contigs were aligned with BLAST to IMGT TRBV, TRBD and TRBJ reference genes, and CDR3 was defined per IMGT. Any clonotype with a frequency above 0.1% was classified as a highly expanded clone. Repertoire diversity was measured by Shannon entropy, and V-J evenness by the Gini coefficient. Public clonotypes were defined as clonotypes shared by more than one individual. TCRdb itself trimmed the public reads at Q25 with fastp, ran MiXCR and retained productive beta chains. Each entry is one CDR3 protein sequence, shown with its most common DNA and genes. Here the V and J calls rest on TCRdb's processing, not on the authors' analysis. Recorded for this sample are hundreds of thousands of distinct CDR3 sequences; roughly 21% of them occurred a single time. Around 7% of the sample lies in the top ten.

The sequence was obtained from a female donor with Graves disease. Sequenced material: peripheral blood mononuclear cells (PBMCs), taken when the disease was refractory, from a patient treated with antithyroid drugs. This receptor chain uses TRBV5-1 and TRBJ1-1, with the D gene call left open. At the DNA level, the sequence is TGCGCCAGCAGCATGAATACGAACACTGAAGCTTTCTTT. Translated, it reads CASSMNTNTEAFF. Supplemented by the reference TRBV5-1 and TRBJ1-1 proteins around the CDR3, the complete variable domain is KAGVTQTPRYLIKTRGQQVTLSCSPISGHRSVSWYQQTPGQGLQFLFEYFSETQRNKGNFPGRFSGRQFSNSRSEMNVSTLELGDSALYLCASSMNTNTEAFFGQGTRLTVV.